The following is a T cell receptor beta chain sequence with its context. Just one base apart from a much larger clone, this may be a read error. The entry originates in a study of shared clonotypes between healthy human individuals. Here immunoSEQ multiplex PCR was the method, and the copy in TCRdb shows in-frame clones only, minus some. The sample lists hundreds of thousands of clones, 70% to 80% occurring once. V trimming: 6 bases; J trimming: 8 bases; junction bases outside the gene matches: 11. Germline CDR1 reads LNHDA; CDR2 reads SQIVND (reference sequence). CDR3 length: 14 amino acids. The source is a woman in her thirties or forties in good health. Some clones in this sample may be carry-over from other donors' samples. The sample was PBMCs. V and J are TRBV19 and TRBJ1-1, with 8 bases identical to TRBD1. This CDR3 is CASSPGQAGGEAFF. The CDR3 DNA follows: TGTGCCAGTAGCCCGGGACAGGCTGGAGGAGAAGCTTTCTTT.